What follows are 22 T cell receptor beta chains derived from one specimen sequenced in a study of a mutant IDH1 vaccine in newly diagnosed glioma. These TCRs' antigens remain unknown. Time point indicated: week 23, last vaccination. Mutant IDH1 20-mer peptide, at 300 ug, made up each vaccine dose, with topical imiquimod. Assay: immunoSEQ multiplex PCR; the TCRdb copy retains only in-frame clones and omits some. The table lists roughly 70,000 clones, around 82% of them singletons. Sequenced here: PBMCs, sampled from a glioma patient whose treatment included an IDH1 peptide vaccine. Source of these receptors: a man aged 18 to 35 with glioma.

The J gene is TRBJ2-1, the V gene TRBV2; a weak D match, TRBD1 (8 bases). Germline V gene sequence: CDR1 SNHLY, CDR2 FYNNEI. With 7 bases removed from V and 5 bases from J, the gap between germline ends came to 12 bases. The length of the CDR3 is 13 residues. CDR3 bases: TGTGCCAGCAAGCGGGACAGGAACAATGAGCAGTTCTTC. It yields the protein CASKRDRNNEQFF.

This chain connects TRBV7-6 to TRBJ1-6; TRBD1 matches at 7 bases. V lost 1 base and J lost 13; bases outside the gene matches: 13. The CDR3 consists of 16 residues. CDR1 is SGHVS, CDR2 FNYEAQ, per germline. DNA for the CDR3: TGTGCCAGCAGCTTAGTAGAAACAGGGGCCGGGTCCCCCCTCCACTTT. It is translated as CASSLVETGAGSPLHF.

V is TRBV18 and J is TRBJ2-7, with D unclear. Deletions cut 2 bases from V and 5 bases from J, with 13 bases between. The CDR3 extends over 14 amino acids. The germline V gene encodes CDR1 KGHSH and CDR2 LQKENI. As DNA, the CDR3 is TGTGCCAGCTCACCAGGGCAGAACACACACGAGCAGTACTTC. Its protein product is CASSPGQNTHEQYF.

The CDR3 region has the DNA TGCGCCAGCAGCACCACAGGGGCTAGCAATCAGCCCCAGCATTTT. Translating it yields CASSTTGASNQPQHF. V and J are TRBV5-1 and TRBJ1-5; 7 nucleotides align to TRBD1. This CDR3 is built from 15 residues. CDR1 and CDR2 (germline): SGHRS, YFSETQ. J gave up 0 bases and V 4 bases, and 4 bases lay outside the gene matches.

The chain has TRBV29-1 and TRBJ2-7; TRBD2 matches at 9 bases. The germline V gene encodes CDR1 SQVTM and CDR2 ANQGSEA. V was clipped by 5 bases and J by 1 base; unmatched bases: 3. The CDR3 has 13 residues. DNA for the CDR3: TGCAGCGTTCCACTAGCGGGTTCCTACGAGCAGTACTTC. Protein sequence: CSVPLAGSYEQYF.

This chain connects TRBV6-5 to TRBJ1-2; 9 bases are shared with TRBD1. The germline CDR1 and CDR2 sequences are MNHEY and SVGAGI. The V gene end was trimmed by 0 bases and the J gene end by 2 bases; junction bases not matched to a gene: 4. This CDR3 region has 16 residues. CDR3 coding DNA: TGTGCCAGCAGTTACTCAGCGACAGGGGGAAACTATGGCTACACCTTC. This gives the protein CASSYSATGGNYGYTF.

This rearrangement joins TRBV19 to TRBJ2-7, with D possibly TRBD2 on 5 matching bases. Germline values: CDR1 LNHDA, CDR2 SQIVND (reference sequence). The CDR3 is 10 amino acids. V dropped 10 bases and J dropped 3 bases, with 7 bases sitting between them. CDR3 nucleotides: TGTGCCATCGGAGGCTACGAGCAGTACTTC. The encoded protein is CAIGGYEQYF.

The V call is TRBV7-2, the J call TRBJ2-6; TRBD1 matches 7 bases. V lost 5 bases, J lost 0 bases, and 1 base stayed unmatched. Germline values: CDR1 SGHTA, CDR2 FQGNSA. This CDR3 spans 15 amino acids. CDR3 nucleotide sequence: TGTGCCAGCAGCCCAGGGGGCTCTGGGGCCAACGTCCTGACTTTC. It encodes CASSPGGSGANVLTF.

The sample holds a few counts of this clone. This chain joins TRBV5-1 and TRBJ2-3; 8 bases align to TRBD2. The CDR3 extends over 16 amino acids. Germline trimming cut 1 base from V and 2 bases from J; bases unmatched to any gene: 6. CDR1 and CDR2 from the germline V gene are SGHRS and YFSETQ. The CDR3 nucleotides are TGCGCCAGCAGCTTGTCCGCGGGGGGCATCACAGATACGCAGTATTTT. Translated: CASSLSAGGITDTQYF. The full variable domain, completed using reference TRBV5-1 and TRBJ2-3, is KAGVTQTPRYLIKTRGQQVTLSCSPISGHRSVSWYQQTPGQGLQFLFEYFSETQRNKGNFPGRFSGRQFSNSRSEMNVSTLELGDSALYLCASSLSAGGITDTQYFGPGTRLTVL.

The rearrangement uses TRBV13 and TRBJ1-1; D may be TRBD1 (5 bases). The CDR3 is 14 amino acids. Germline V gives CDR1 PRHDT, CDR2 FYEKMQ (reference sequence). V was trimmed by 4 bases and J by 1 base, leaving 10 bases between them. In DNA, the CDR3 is TGTGCCAGCAGCTCCGGGACGGAGAACACTGAAGCTTTCTTT. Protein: CASSSGTENTEAFF. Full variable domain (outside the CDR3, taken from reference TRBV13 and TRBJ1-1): AAGVIQSPRHLIKEKRETATLKCYPIPRHDTVYWYQQGPGQDPQFLISFYEKMQSDKGSIPDRFSAQQFSDYHSELNMSSLELGDSALYFCASSSGTENTEAFFGQGTRLTVV.

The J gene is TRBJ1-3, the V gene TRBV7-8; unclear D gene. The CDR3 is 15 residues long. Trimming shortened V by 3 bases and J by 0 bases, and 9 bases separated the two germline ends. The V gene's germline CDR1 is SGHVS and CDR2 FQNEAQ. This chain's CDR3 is CASSFLVSSGNTIYF. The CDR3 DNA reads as TGTGCCAGCAGCTTTTTGGTTAGCTCTGGAAACACCATATATTTT. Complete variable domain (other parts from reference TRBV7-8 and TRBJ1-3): GAGVSQSPRYKVAKRGQDVALRCDPISGHVSLFWYQQALGQGPEFLTYFQNEAQLDKSGLPSDRFFAERPEGSVSTLKIQRTQQEDSAVYLCASSFLVSSGNTIYFGEGSWLTVV.

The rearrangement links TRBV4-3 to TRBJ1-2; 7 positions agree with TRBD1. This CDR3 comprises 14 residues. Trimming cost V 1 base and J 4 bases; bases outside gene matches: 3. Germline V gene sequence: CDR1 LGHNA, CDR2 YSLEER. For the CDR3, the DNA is TGCGCCAGCAGCCAAGTGGGACAGAGCTATGGCTACACCTTC. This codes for CASSQVGQSYGYTF.

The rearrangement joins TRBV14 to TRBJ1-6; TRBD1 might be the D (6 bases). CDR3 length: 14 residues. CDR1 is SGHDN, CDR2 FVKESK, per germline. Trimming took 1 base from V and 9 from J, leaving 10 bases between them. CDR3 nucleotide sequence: TGTGCCAGCAGCCAAGGACTCAGGGGTTCACCCCTCCACTTT. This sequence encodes CASSQGLRGSPLHF.

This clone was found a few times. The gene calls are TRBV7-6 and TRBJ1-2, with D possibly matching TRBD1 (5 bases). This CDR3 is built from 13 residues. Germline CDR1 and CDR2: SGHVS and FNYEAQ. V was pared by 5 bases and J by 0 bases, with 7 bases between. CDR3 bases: TGTGCCAGCAGCCCAGGGTCTAACTATGGCTACACCTTC. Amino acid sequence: CASSPGSNYGYTF.

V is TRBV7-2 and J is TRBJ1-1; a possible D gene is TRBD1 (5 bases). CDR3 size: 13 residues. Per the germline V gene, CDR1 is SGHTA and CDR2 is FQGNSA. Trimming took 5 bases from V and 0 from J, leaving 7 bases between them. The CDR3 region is CASSRGMNTEAFF. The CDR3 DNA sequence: TGTGCCAGCAGCCGGGGCATGAACACTGAAGCTTTCTTT. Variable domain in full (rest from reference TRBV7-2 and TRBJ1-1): GAGVSQSPSNKVTEKGKDVELRCDPISGHTALYWYRQSLGQGLEFLIYFQGNSAPDKSGLPSDRFSAERTGGSVSTLTIQRTQQEDSAVYLCASSRGMNTEAFFGQGTRLTVV.

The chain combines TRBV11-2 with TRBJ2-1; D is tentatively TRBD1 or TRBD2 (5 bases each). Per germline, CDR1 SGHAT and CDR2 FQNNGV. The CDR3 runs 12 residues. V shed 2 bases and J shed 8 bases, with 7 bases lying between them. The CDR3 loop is CASSLQGHEQFF. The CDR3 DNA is TGTGCCAGCAGCTTACAGGGACATGAGCAGTTCTTC.

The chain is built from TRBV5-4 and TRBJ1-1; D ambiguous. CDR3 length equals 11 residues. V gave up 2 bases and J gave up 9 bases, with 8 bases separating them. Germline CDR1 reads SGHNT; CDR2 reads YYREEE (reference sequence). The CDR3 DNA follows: TGTGCCAGCAGCTTTGGGCCCCAAGCTTTCTTT. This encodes CASSFGPQAFF.

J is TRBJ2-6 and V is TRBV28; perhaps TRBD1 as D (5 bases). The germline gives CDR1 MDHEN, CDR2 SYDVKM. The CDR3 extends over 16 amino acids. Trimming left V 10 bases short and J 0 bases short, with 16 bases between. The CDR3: CATQGSNLSGANVLTF. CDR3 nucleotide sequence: TGTGCCACCCAGGGCAGCAACCTCTCTGGGGCCAACGTCCTGACTTTC.

Written as DNA, the CDR3 is TGTGCCTGGAGTATACCTAGCGGGGGTTCCTACAATGAGCAGTTCTTC. This encodes CAWSIPSGGSYNEQFF. The chain is built from TRBV30 and TRBJ2-1; 10 nucleotides match TRBD2. Germline V gene sequence: CDR1 GTSNPN, CDR2 SVGIG (reference sequence). Germline trimming cut 2 bases from V and 1 base from J; bases unmatched to any gene: 5. The CDR3 totals 16 residues. The entire variable domain, with the rest obtained from reference TRBV30 and TRBJ2-1, is as follows: SQTIHQWPATLVQPVGSPLSLECTVEGTSNPNLYWYRQAAGRGLQLLFYSVGIGQISSEVPQNLSASRPQDRQFILSSKKLLLSDSGFYLCAWSIPSGGSYNEQFFGPGTRLTVL.

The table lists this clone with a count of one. CDR3 nucleotide sequence: TGTGCCACCGGACAGGTACCCTACGAGCAGTACTTC. It yields the protein CATGQVPYEQYF. This sequence joins TRBV19 and TRBJ2-7, with TRBD1 identical over 7 bases. Germline V gene data show CDR1 as LNHDA and CDR2 as SQIVND (reference sequence). Germline trimming cut 10 bases from V and 2 bases from J; bases unmatched to any gene: 5. The CDR3 length is 12 residues.

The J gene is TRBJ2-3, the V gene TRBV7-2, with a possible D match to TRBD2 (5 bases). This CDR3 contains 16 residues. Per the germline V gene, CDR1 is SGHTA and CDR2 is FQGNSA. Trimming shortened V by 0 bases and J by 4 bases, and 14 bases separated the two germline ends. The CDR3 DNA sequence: TGTGCCAGCAGCTTAGCTAGGCTAGCCGGCTCAGATACGCAGTATTTT. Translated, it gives CASSLARLAGSDTQYF. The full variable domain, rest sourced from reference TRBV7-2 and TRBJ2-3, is GAGVSQSPSNKVTEKGKDVELRCDPISGHTALYWYRQSLGQGLEFLIYFQGNSAPDKSGLPSDRFSAERTGGSVSTLTIQRTQQEDSAVYLCASSLARLAGSDTQYFGPGTRLTVL.

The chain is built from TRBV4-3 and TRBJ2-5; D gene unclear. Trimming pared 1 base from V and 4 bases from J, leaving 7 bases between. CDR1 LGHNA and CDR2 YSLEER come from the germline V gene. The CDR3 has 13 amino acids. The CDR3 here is CASSQGSGETQYF. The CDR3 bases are TGCGCCAGCAGCCAAGGATCAGGAGAGACCCAGTACTTC.